The 27 T cell receptor beta chains below were found in one sample sequenced in a study of blood T cell repertoires in COVID-19. The protocol was immunoSEQ multiplex PCR, while the TCRdb copy is restricted to in-frame clones and leaves out a portion. The sample has around 200,000 clones; 65% to 90% are singletons. The sequenced sample consisted of PBMCs or T cells enriched from blood (not recorded which). The receptors stem from a woman in her thirties who had been exposed to COVID-19.

The V gene is TRBV19, the J gene TRBJ1-4, with D uncertain. CDR3 length: 14 residues. V dropped 7 bases and J dropped 3 bases, with 12 bases sitting between them. The V gene's germline CDR1 is LNHDA and CDR2 SQIVND (reference sequence). CDR3 sequence (DNA): TGTGCCAGTAATTACGGGGTAGCTAATGAAAAACTGTTTTTT. Its protein is CASNYGVANEKLFF.

The chain links TRBV18 to TRBJ1-2; 10 nucleotides line up with TRBD1. Germline-derived CDR1 and CDR2 are KGHSH and LQKENI. V lost 2 bases and J lost 4; bases outside the gene matches: 7. The CDR3 totals 16 residues. In nucleotides, the CDR3 is TGTGCCAGCTCACCAGCGACAGGGGGCCGTGGCTATGGCTACACCTTC. Protein: CASSPATGGRGYGYTF.

The chain couples TRBV24-1 to TRBJ1-1; TRBD1 matches 7 bases. The CDR3 extends over 18 amino acids. The germline gives CDR1 KGHDR, CDR2 SFDVKD. Trimming removed 4 bases from V and 1 base from J; junction bases left unmatched: 14. The DNA of the CDR3 is TGTGCCACCAGTGAGCTCGGGACAGATATAGATTGGAACACTGAAGCTTTCTTT. As protein: CATSELGTDIDWNTEAFF.

The V call is TRBV7-8, the J call TRBJ2-1; 8 nucleotides match TRBD2. Germline V CDR1 and CDR2: SGHVS, FQNEAQ. CDR3 length: 16 amino acids. V dropped 5 bases and J dropped 9; count of bases not matched to a gene: 15. The CDR3 loop reads CASSPPPGGVTFEQFF. The CDR3, as DNA: TGTGCCAGCAGCCCTCCACCGGGGGGGGTGACCTTTGAGCAGTTCTTC.

The chain joins TRBV6-4 to TRBJ2-1; D gene uncertain. V was trimmed by 0 bases and J by 10 bases, leaving 13 bases between them. From germline, CDR1 is MRHNA and CDR2 SNTAGT. This CDR3 has 14 residues. CDR3 DNA sequence: TGTGCCAGCAGTGACTCGAGCAATTCCCGGGAGCAGTTCTTC. Encoded protein: CASSDSSNSREQFF.

The sample holds one count of this clone. The chain is built from TRBV5-1 and TRBJ1-5; D not certain. V dropped 4 bases and J dropped 5 bases, with 13 bases sitting between them. The CDR3 sequence is 14 residues long. CDR1 and CDR2 (germline): SGHRS, YFSETQ. The CDR3 DNA reads as TGCGCCAGCAGCCGCGGGTCGGGCGATCAGCCCCAGCATTTT. This sequence encodes CASSRGSGDQPQHF.

V and J are TRBV18 and TRBJ1-6; D ambiguous. The CDR3 is 16 residues long. V was pared by 4 bases and J by 6 bases, with 16 bases between. Germline CDR1 reads KGHSH; CDR2 reads LQKENI. CDR3 nucleotide sequence: TGTGCCAGCTCACTAACCGACCTCGGAGCTAATTCACCCCTCCACTTT. As protein: CASSLTDLGANSPLHF. Combining the CDR3 with reference TRBV18 and TRBJ1-6 gives the whole variable domain NAGVMQNPRHLVRRRGQEARLRCSPMKGHSHVYWYRQLPEEGLKFMVYLQKENIIDESGMPKERFSAEFPKEGPSILRIQQVVRGDSAAYFCASSLTDLGANSPLHFGNGTRLTVT.

The chain links TRBV2 to TRBJ1-6; D is perhaps TRBD1 (5 bases). Germline V gene lookup returns CDR1 SNHLY and CDR2 FYNNEI. The CDR3 contains 14 residues. Trimming shortened V by 6 bases and J by 11 bases, and 17 bases separated the two germline ends. The CDR3 is CASSSDISRTPLHF. Written as DNA, the CDR3 is TGTGCCAGCAGCTCGGACATCAGTAGGACACCCCTCCACTTT. Full variable domain (outside the CDR3, taken from reference TRBV2 and TRBJ1-6): EPEVTQTPSHQVTQMGQEVILRCVPISNHLYFYWYRQILGQKVEFLVSFYNNEISEKSEIFDDQFSVERPDGSNFTLKIRSTKLEDSAMYFCASSSDISRTPLHFGNGTRLTVT.

V and J are TRBV10-3 and TRBJ1-5, with a possible D match to TRBD1 (5 bases). V was pared by 5 bases and J by 5 bases, with 10 bases between. The CDR3 runs 13 residues. Germline-derived CDR1 and CDR2 are ENHRY and SYGVKD. The CDR3 is CAISSRGDQPQHF. CDR3 bases: TGTGCCATCAGTTCGCGGGGGGATCAGCCCCAGCATTTT.

The chain couples TRBV4-1 to TRBJ2-1; a possible D gene is TRBD2 (6 bases). V lost 3 bases to trimming and J lost 3 bases, with 9 bases between them. Looked up from germline, CDR1 is MGHRA and CDR2 is YSYEKL. The CDR3 consists of 14 residues. CDR3 protein: CASSQGLDYNEQFF. The CDR3 DNA reads TGCGCCAGCAGCCAGGGACTGGACTACAATGAGCAGTTCTTC.

The chain joins TRBV29-1 to TRBJ2-7; D gene uncertain. Trimming removed 4 bases at V and 0 bases at J, with 7 bases between. This CDR3 comprises 12 residues. Germline loops: CDR1 SQVTM, CDR2 ANQGSEA. This CDR3 reads CSVVVSSYEQYF. Written as DNA, the CDR3 is TGCAGCGTTGTTGTCAGCTCCTACGAGCAGTACTTC.

The chain uses TRBV5-1 and TRBJ2-3; D perhaps matches TRBD1 (6 bases). V lost 4 bases to trimming and J lost 2 bases, with 11 bases between them. The germline V gene encodes CDR1 SGHRS and CDR2 YFSETQ. This CDR3 spans 14 amino acids. The CDR3 DNA reads as TGCGCCAGCAGCCCCAGGGGACCCACAGATACGCAGTATTTT. Protein: CASSPRGPTDTQYF.

The chain combines TRBV10-3 with TRBJ1-1; 10 nucleotides line up with TRBD1. Germline values: CDR1 ENHRY, CDR2 SYGVKD. This CDR3 comprises 13 residues. J gave up 5 bases and V 4 bases, and 1 base lay outside the gene matches. The CDR3 DNA is TGTGCCATCAGTGCGGGACAGGGGACTGAAGCTTTCTTT. Its protein is CAISAGQGTEAFF.

The CDR3 is CATQGASNSPLHF. The CDR3, as DNA: TGTGCCACGCAGGGGGCTAGTAATTCACCCCTCCACTTT. The chain joins TRBV2 to TRBJ1-6; 8 positions agree with TRBD1. The CDR3 totals 13 residues. V was clipped by 10 bases and J by 6 bases; unmatched bases: 5. The germline CDR1 and CDR2 sequences are SNHLY and FYNNEI.

J is TRBJ2-7 and V is TRBV7-3; D unresolved. Germline V gives CDR1 SGHTA, CDR2 FQGTGA. The CDR3 contains 12 residues. The ends were cut back, 2 bases at V and 5 bases at J, with 7 bases in the middle. CDR3 sequence reads: CASSLSGDEQYF. DNA of the CDR3: TGTGCCAGCAGCTTATCGGGTGACGAGCAGTACTTC.

The chain is built from TRBV7-6 and TRBJ2-2; maybe TRBD2 (7 bases). The CDR3 runs 16 residues. The ends were cut back, 0 bases at V and 3 bases at J, with 11 bases in the middle. Germline V lookup: CDR1 SGHVS, CDR2 FNYEAQ. The CDR3 region has the DNA TGTGCCAGCAGCTTAGCCCGGGGGGCAGACACCGGGGAGCTGTTTTTT. Its translation: CASSLARGADTGELFF.

This chain joins TRBV11-2 and TRBJ2-1; D not certain. Trimming pared 5 bases from V and 4 bases from J, leaving 9 bases between. The CDR3 has 13 amino acids. Germline-derived CDR1 and CDR2 are SGHAT and FQNNGV. The chain's CDR3 is CASSIRRYNEQFF. CDR3 nucleotide sequence: TGTGCCAGCAGCATCAGGCGATACAATGAGCAGTTCTTC. Filled out from reference TRBV11-2 and TRBJ2-1, the complete variable domain reads EAGVAQSPRYKIIEKRQSVAFWCNPISGHATLYWYQQILGQGPKLLIQFQNNGVVDDSQLPKDRFSAERLKGVDSTLKIQPAKLEDSAVYLCASSIRRYNEQFFGPGTRLTVL.

J is TRBJ2-1 and V is TRBV18; 7 nucleotides agree with TRBD2. This CDR3 has 12 amino acids. The V gene end was trimmed by 3 bases and the J gene end by 7 bases; junction bases not matched to a gene: 0. Germline CDR1 KGHSH, CDR2 LQKENI. In nucleotides, the CDR3 is TGTGCCAGCTCACCGGGGGGGAATGAGCAGTTCTTC. This codes for CASSPGGNEQFF. Complete variable domain (other parts from reference TRBV18 and TRBJ2-1): NAGVMQNPRHLVRRRGQEARLRCSPMKGHSHVYWYRQLPEEGLKFMVYLQKENIIDESGMPKERFSAEFPKEGPSILRIQQVVRGDSAAYFCASSPGGNEQFFGPGTRLTVL.

The V and J genes are TRBV11-2 and TRBJ2-5, with D perhaps matching TRBD1 (7 bases). V shed 8 bases and J shed 5 bases, with 18 bases lying between them. CDR1 and CDR2 (germline): SGHAT, FQNNGV. This CDR3 comprises 14 residues. The CDR3 DNA follows: TGTGCCAGCTCAAGGCAGGGGGGTATCGAGACCCAGTACTTC. This encodes CASSRQGGIETQYF.

The chain recombines TRBV15 with TRBJ1-5; D call uncertain. Germline V gene data show CDR1 as LNHNV and CDR2 as YYDKDF (reference sequence). This CDR3 is built from 12 residues. V shed 3 bases and J shed 5 bases, with 5 bases lying between them. CDR3 sequence reads: CATSRSDQPQHF. DNA for the CDR3: TGTGCCACCAGCAGGTCAGATCAGCCCCAGCATTTT.

The CDR3, as DNA: TGCGCCAGCAGCCCCGGGACTCGGGAGCAGTACTTC. It specifies CASSPGTREQYF. This chain connects TRBV5-1 to TRBJ2-7; D possibly corresponds to TRBD2 (6 bases). The CDR3 extends over 12 amino acids. V lost 4 bases, J lost 7 bases, and 12 bases lay in between. CDR1 and CDR2 (germline): SGHRS, YFSETQ.

The chain recombines TRBV2 with TRBJ2-2; TRBD2 matches 8 bases. Trimming removed 6 bases from V and 0 bases from J; junction bases left unmatched: 6. The CDR3 runs to 16 residues. The V gene's germline CDR1 is SNHLY and CDR2 FYNNEI. Written as DNA, the CDR3 is TGTGCCAGCAGCGCCGGGGGGGGACCGAACACCGGGGAGCTGTTTTTT. This translates into CASSAGGGPNTGELFF.

This chain joins TRBV24-1 and TRBJ2-3, with a weak D call TRBD1 (5 bases). This CDR3 is built from 15 residues. CDR1 and CDR2 from the germline V gene are KGHDR and SFDVKD. V dropped 0 bases and J dropped 2 bases, with 8 bases sitting between them. This chain's CDR3 is CATSDLQQDTDTQYF. CDR3 DNA: TGTGCCACCAGTGATTTGCAACAGGACACAGATACGCAGTATTTT.

The V and J genes are TRBV5-6 and TRBJ2-2; 7 bases fit TRBD1. Unmatched junction bases numbered 4, after V lost 3 bases and J lost 5 bases. CDR1 SGHDT and CDR2 YYEEEE come from the germline V gene. The CDR3 length is 14 residues. The CDR3 spells CASSWKQGTGELFF. CDR3 DNA: TGTGCCAGCAGCTGGAAACAGGGGACCGGGGAGCTGTTTTTT.

V and J are TRBV5-4 and TRBJ2-7; TRBD2 aligns across 9 bases. The CDR3 length is 14 residues. V dropped 4 bases and J dropped 2; count of bases not matched to a gene: 4. Germline CDR1 reads SGHNT; CDR2 reads YYREEE (reference sequence). CDR3 DNA sequence: TGTGCCAGCAGCCAAGCGGGGGGCGCCTACGAGCAGTACTTC. It codes for CASSQAGGAYEQYF. Full variable domain (rest looked up from reference TRBV5-4 and TRBJ2-7): ETGVTQSPTHLIKTRGQQVTLRCSSQSGHNTVSWYQQALGQGPQFIFQYYREEENGRGNFPPRFSGLQFPNYSSELNVNALELDDSALYLCASSQAGGAYEQYFGPGTRLTVT.

The chain has TRBV6-9 and TRBJ1-1, with TRBD1 matching over 10 bases. This CDR3 has 16 amino acids. Germline V lookup: CDR1 MNHGY, CDR2 SVAAGI. Germline trimming cut 5 bases from V and 6 bases from J; bases unmatched to any gene: 12. CDR3 loop: CASSLNKGQGSAEAFF. For the CDR3, the DNA is TGTGCCAGCAGTCTTAATAAGGGACAGGGGAGTGCTGAAGCTTTCTTT.

V and J are TRBV9 and TRBJ2-1, with D possibly being TRBD2 (6 bases). The germline V and J ends were trimmed by 3 bases and 5 bases, with 12 bases remaining between them. CDR1 is SGDLS and CDR2 is YYNGEE in the germline V gene. The CDR3 runs 14 residues. The CDR3 bases are TGTGCCAGCAGCGAGGGGCGGGGACACAATGAGCAGTTCTTC. Amino acid sequence: CASSEGRGHNEQFF.